The sequence of this TCR beta chain was determined in a study of T cell repertoires in cytomegalovirus infection. Study as a whole: Public TCR beta signatures were indicative of both CMV infection and a matching HLA type. Broader study findings: The cumulative frequency of public TCR beta families distinguished individuals who carried CMV together with the relevant HLA. The response measured ex vivo was dominated by TCR beta clonotypes (HLA-C-restricted and CMV-specific).

In the case of this clonotype: The antigen is undetermined.

One entry per CDR3 protein results from TCRdb running MiXCR on the reads. Of hundreds of thousands of distinct CDR3 sequences in the sample, approximately 24% were seen once. This CDR3 has 13 amino acids. Trimming pared 2 bases from V and 2 bases from J, leaving 8 bases between. Germline assignment: CDR1 DFQATT and CDR2 SNEGSKA (reference sequence). Material for sequencing was CD8+ T cells from PBMCs. The V call is TRBV20-1, the J call TRBJ2-3; a possible D gene is TRBD1 (5 bases). This receptor was identified in a human donor in good health (CMV status not recorded). Some clones in this sample may be carry-over from other donors' samples. The CDR3 here is CSARTQDTDTQYF. The CDR3 DNA sequence: TGCAGTGCTAGAACACAGGACACAGATACGCAGTATTTT.